This is a list of T cell receptor beta chains from one sample in a study of T cells in Graves' hyperthyroidism and ophthalmopathy. TCRdb re-analysed the multiplex PCR reads in MiXCR, keeping a single row per CDR3 protein. The sample carries 400,000 to 550,000 distinct CDR3 sequences, around 22% recorded once. The sequenced sample consisted of blood. The receptor set was obtained from a woman aged 25 to 39 with Graves' ophthalmopathy. Both conserved end residues are part of each CDR3. The D gene is left open where the match is weak. The listing skips clone size in some rows; elsewhere it reads once, few, many or a size class.

many,TRBD1,14,TRBJ1-5,TRBV6-1,CASSRTGTSAPQHF,TGTGCCAGCAGTCGGACAGGGACAAGTGCGCCCCAGCATTTT
many,TRBD1,18,TRBJ1-2,TRBV11-2,CASSPFLLRDRAVYGYTF,TGTGCCAGCAGCCCGTTCCTTCTCCGGGACAGGGCCGTCTATGGCTACACCTTC
.,.,17,TRBJ2-7,TRBV5-6,CASSLVSGLVFSYEQYF,TGTGCCAGCAGCTTGGTTTCAGGCCTAGTATTCTCCTACGAGCAGTACTTC
many,TRBD2,14,TRBJ2-5,TRBV3-1,CASSQASGGLAQYF,TGTGCCAGCAGCCAAGCTAGCGGTGGGTTGGCCCAGTACTTC
.,.,14,TRBJ2-2,TRBV7-9,CASSLASSDGELFF,TGTGCCAGCAGCTTAGCGTCGAGCGACGGGGAGCTGTTTTTT
.,.,16,TRBJ1-2,TRBV6-2/TRBV6-3,CASSYSATSPNYGYTF,TGTGCCAGCAGTTACTCGGCGACCTCCCCTAATTATGGCTACACCTTC
many,TRBD1,14,TRBJ1-1,TRBV29-1,CSVGEGATNTEAFF,TGCAGCGTTGGAGAGGGGGCGACGAACACTGAAGCTTTCTTT
.,.,13,TRBJ2-7,TRBV12-3/TRBV12-4,CASSLINAYDQYF,TGTGCCAGCAGTTTAATCAACGCCTACGACCAGTACTTC
many,TRBD1,16,TRBJ1-1,TRBV7-8,CASSFSTADRTTEAFF,TGTGCCAGCAGCTTCTCTACCGCGGACAGGACAACTGAAGCTTTCTTT
.,.,13,TRBJ2-7,TRBV15,CATSRVGGGEQYF,TGTGCCACCAGCAGAGTTGGGGGAGGCGAGCAGTACTTC
many,.,15,TRBJ1-5,TRBV12-3/TRBV12-4,CASSLSAGVNQPQHF,TGTGCCAGCAGCCTTTCAGCAGGGGTAAATCAGCCCCAGCATTTT
.,TRBD1,16,TRBJ1-4,TRBV6-2/TRBV6-3,CASVDRGHSSVEKLFF,TGTGCCAGCGTTGACAGGGGGCATTCTTCTGTTGAAAAACTGTTTTTT
.,TRBD1,16,TRBJ2-7,TRBV29-1,CSVGGRGLRGSYEQYF,TGCAGCGTGGGAGGCAGGGGGCTGAGAGGGTCCTACGAGCAGTACTTC
few,.,19,TRBJ2-3,TRBV11-2,CASSLDPGLTGASTDTQYF,TGTGCCAGCAGCTTAGATCCGGGACTAACGGGGGCTAGCACAGATACGCAGTATTTT
many,TRBD1,14,TRBJ1-3,TRBV6-1,CASVTGGSGNTIYF,TGTGCCAGCGTGACAGGGGGCTCTGGAAACACCATATATTTT
few,.,15,TRBJ1-1,TRBV4-1,CASSQSEGGWTEAFF,TGCGCCAGCAGCCAAAGCGAGGGCGGGTGGACTGAAGCTTTCTTT
.,.,14,TRBJ2-7,TRBV20-1,CSARDWPQGREQYF,TGCAGTGCTAGAGATTGGCCACAGGGTCGCGAGCAGTACTTC
.,.,14,TRBJ1-1,TRBV28,CASSLSQGWSEAFF,TGTGCCAGCAGTTTAAGTCAGGGGTGGTCTGAAGCTTTCTTT
.,.,14,TRBJ2-7,TRBV10-3,CAISPGLSTYEQYF,TGTGCCATCAGCCCGGGGTTATCCACCTACGAGCAGTACTTC
many,.,17,TRBJ1-5,TRBV12-3/TRBV12-4,CASSGAGTQYSNQPQHF,TGTGCCAGCAGTGGCGCCGGGACACAATATAGCAATCAGCCCCAGCATTTT
few,.,16,TRBJ2-1,TRBV2,CASSPEGGNMVDEQFF,TGTGCCAGCAGCCCGGAGGGGGGGAACATGGTCGATGAGCAGTTCTTC
many,.,14,TRBJ1-5,TRBV6-2/TRBV6-3,CASREGGSNQPQHF,TGTGCCAGCAGGGAGGGCGGGAGCAATCAGCCCCAGCATTTT
.,.,15,TRBJ1-5,TRBV6-2/TRBV6-3,CASSWDGSSNQPQHF,TGTGCCAGCAGTTGGGACGGATCTAGCAATCAGCCCCAGCATTTT
many,.,14,TRBJ2-7,TRBV4-2,CASSFGAGGYEQYF,TGTGCCAGCAGTTTCGGAGCCGGGGGTTACGAGCAGTACTTC
many,.,13,TRBJ1-1,TRBV28,CASSPNGGRNAFF,TGTGCCAGCAGCCCGAACGGGGGGAGGAATGCTTTCTTT
many,.,13,TRBJ1-2,TRBV5-1,CASSFASRGGYTF,TGCGCCAGCAGCTTTGCGAGTAGGGGTGGCTACACCTTC
many,TRBD1,13,TRBJ1-2,TRBV2,CASSGRTGDGYTF,TGTGCCAGCAGTGGGAGGACAGGGGATGGCTACACCTTC
many,.,16,TRBJ1-5,TRBV5-5,CASSLMGGHSNQPQHF,TGTGCCAGCAGCTTGATGGGGGGTCATAGCAATCAGCCCCAGCATTTT
many,.,13,TRBJ1-5,TRBV18,CASSQDHVQPQHF,TGTGCCAGCTCACAGGACCATGTTCAGCCCCAGCATTTT
.,.,15,TRBJ1-3,TRBV20-1,CSARDPWQGTNTIYF,TGCAGTGCTAGAGATCCATGGCAGGGGACAAACACCATATATTTT
few,TRBD1,17,TRBJ2-2,TRBV5-4,CASSSSPRDRYTGELFF,TGTGCCAGCAGCTCCTCCCCTCGGGACAGGTACACCGGGGAGCTGTTTTTT
.,TRBD1,14,TRBJ1-1,TRBV20-1,CSASGQGMNTEAFF,TGCAGTGCTAGCGGACAGGGGATGAACACTGAAGCTTTCTTT
once,.,16,TRBJ2-2,TRBV11-2,CASSLWIDTPVLGVFF,TGTGCCAGCAGCTTATGGATCGACACCCCGGTCCTTGGAGTGTTTTTT
many,.,13,TRBJ1-1,TRBV19,CASLSGGHTEAFF,TGTGCCAGTCTCTCCGGGGGGCACACTGAAGCTTTCTTT
many,.,12,TRBJ1-3,TRBV20-1,CSARHSGNTIYF,TGCAGTGCTAGACACTCTGGAAACACCATATATTTT
many,.,15,TRBJ1-5,TRBV28,CASSLSGLGTQPQHF,TGTGCCAGCAGTTTATCGGGATTAGGGACTCAGCCCCAGCATTTT
few,.,13,TRBJ1-5,TRBV19,CASTDQNSAPQHF,TGTGCCAGTACGGATCAGAACAGCGCGCCCCAGCATTTT
.,.,15,TRBJ2-7,TRBV3-1,CASSQDTAVSREQYF,TGTGCCAGCAGCCAAGATACGGCGGTTTCGAGGGAGCAGTACTTC
many,TRBD2,16,TRBJ2-7,TRBV6-5,CASRRGTSGDHYEQYF,TGTGCCAGCAGGCGAGGGACTAGCGGGGACCACTACGAGCAGTACTTC
many,TRBD1,13,TRBJ1-1,TRBV6-2/TRBV6-3,CASRTGRDTEAFF,TGTGCCAGCAGGACAGGGAGGGACACTGAAGCTTTCTTT
many,.,18,TRBJ2-5,TRBV6-2/TRBV6-3,CASSPHPARVGYQETQYF,TGTGCCAGCAGTCCCCACCCGGCTAGGGTAGGGTACCAAGAGACCCAGTACTTC
many,.,13,TRBJ1-2,TRBV29-1,CSVEDKAPGGYTF,TGCAGCGTTGAGGACAAGGCACCCGGTGGCTACACCTTC
.,.,16,TRBJ2-5,TRBV29-1,CSVQFPGLSPFKTRYF,TGCAGCGTCCAATTTCCGGGACTTTCGCCTTTTAAGACCCGGTACTTC
many,.,17,TRBJ2-7,TRBV6-4,CASRTDSITYSSYEQYF,TGTGCCAGCAGGACGGACAGCATAACGTATAGCTCCTACGAGCAGTACTTC
few,.,15,TRBJ1-2,TRBV9,CASSVEVEITMGYTF,TGTGCCAGCAGCGTAGAGGTGGAAATAACTATGGGCTACACCTTC
many,.,15,TRBJ2-2,TRBV6-1,CASSEVWGVTGELFF,TGTGCCAGCAGTGAAGTGTGGGGGGTCACCGGGGAGCTGTTTTTT
.,.,14,TRBJ1-5,TRBV20-1,CSALNRNRNQPQHF,TGCAGTGCACTGAACAGAAATCGGAATCAGCCCCAGCATTTT
few,.,15,TRBJ1-2,TRBV6-1,CASSEAGAQSYGYTF,TGTGCCAGCAGTGAAGCGGGGGCACAGTCATATGGCTACACCTTC
many,.,14,TRBJ1-2,TRBV27,CASSPRIANYGYTF,TGTGCCAGCAGTCCCCGGATAGCTAACTATGGCTACACCTTC
.,.,15,TRBJ1-1,TRBV12-3/TRBV12-4,CASSLFVSMNTEAFF,TGTGCCAGCAGTCTCTTCGTCAGCATGAACACTGAAGCTTTCTTT
many,.,13,TRBJ2-2,TRBV6-5,CASSYKVTGELFF,TGTGCCAGCAGTTATAAAGTCACCGGGGAGCTGTTTTTT
many,.,18,TRBJ1-2,TRBV6-4,CASRRGPQAIRATYGYTF,TGTGCCAGCAGGAGGGGACCTCAAGCAATCAGGGCAACTTATGGCTACACCTTC
.,.,15,TRBJ2-7,TRBV6-1,CASSLLTGTAYEQYF,TGTGCCAGCAGTCTCCTGACGGGGACCGCCTACGAGCAGTACTTC
many,TRBD1,13,TRBJ1-2,TRBV12-3/TRBV12-4,CASSYRGDGGYTF,TGTGCCAGCAGTTACAGGGGAGATGGTGGCTACACCTTC
.,.,14,TRBJ2-7,TRBV30,CAWSGERGSYEQYF,TGTGCCTGGAGTGGGGAAAGGGGATCCTACGAGCAGTACTTC
many,.,15,TRBJ1-5,TRBV6-5,CASSLHGPLNQPQHF,TGTGCCAGCAGCTTACATGGTCCGCTCAATCAGCCCCAGCATTTT
many,.,13,TRBJ1-1,TRBV12-3/TRBV12-4,CASRRRGDTEAFF,TGTGCCAGCAGGCGGAGGGGGGACACTGAAGCTTTCTTT
many,.,12,TRBJ2-7,TRBV5-1,CASSPEGVEQYF,TGCGCCAGCAGCCCGGAAGGGGTCGAGCAGTACTTC